This T cell receptor beta chain was captured by sequencing in a study of CD4+ T cells in melanoma. Study findings and constraints: In melanoma, neoantigen-specific CD4+ T cells reportedly differed in differentiation state. A reported correlation linked neoantigen-specific CD4+ T cells to CD8+, macrophage and B cell function.

Generated by immunoSEQ multiplex PCR, the TCRdb table keeps only in-frame clones and is missing some. There are around 55,000 clones in the sample; roughly three quarters occur only once, and roughly 4.9% lies in the top ten. The germline V gene encodes CDR1 SGHRS and CDR2 YFSETQ. CDR3 length: 16 amino acids. Worth noting for this clone: Its antigen is undetermined. The germline gene is not matched at one end of the junction; a read error may be the cause.

The receptor was isolated from a human donor with melanoma. This sequence joins TRBV5-1 and TRBJ2-3; 12 nucleotides line up with TRBD2. Sequencing used tumor tissue. The CDR3 DNA sequence: TGCGCCGGCAGCCTTACTAGCGGGGGGACCACAGATACGCAGTATTTT. Amino acids: CAGSLTSGGTTDTQYF.